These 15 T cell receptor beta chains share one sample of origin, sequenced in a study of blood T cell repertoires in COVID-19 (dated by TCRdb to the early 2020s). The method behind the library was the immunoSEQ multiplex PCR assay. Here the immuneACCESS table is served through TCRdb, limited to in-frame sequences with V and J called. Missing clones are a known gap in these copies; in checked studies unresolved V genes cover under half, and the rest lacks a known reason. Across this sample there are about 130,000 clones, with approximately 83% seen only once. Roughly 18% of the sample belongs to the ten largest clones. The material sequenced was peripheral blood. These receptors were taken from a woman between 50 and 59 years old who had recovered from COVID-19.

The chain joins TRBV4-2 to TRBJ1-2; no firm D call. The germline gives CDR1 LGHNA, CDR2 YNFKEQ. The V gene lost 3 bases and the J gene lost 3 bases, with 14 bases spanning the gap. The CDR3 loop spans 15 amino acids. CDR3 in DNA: TGTGCCAGCAGCCAGGGTTCTGGGCAACACTATGGCTACACCTTC. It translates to CASSQGSGQHYGYTF.

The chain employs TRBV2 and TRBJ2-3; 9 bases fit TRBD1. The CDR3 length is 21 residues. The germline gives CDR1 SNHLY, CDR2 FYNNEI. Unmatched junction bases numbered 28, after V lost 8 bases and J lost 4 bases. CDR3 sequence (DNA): TGTGCCAGCCACCTCCTTCTTCCGAGTTCGTCCTTACAGGGGGCACCAGATACGCAGTATTTT. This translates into CASHLLLPSSSLQGAPDTQYF.

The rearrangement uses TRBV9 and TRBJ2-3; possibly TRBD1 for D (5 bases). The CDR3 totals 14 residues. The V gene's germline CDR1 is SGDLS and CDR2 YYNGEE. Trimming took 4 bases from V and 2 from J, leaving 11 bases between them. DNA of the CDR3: TGTGCCAGCAGCCTATCAGGGTCCACAGATACGCAGTATTTT. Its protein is CASSLSGSTDTQYF.

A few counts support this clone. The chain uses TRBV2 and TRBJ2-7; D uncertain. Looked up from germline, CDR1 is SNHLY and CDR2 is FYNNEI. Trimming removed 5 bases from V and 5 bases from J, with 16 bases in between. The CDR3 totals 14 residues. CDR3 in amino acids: CASSITTGFHEQYF. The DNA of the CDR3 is TGTGCCAGCAGTATTACGACCGGGTTCCACGAGCAGTACTTC. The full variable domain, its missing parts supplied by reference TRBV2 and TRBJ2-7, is EPEVTQTPSHQVTQMGQEVILRCVPISNHLYFYWYRQILGQKVEFLVSFYNNEISEKSEIFDDQFSVERPDGSNFTLKIRSTKLEDSAMYFCASSITTGFHEQYFGPGTRLTVT.

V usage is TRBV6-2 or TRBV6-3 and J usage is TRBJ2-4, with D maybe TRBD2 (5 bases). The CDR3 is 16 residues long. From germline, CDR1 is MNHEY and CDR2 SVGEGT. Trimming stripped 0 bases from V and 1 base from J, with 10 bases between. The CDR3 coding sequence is TGTGCCAGCAGTTACTCGGACGGGAAGGCCAAAAACATTCAGTACTTC. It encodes CASSYSDGKAKNIQYF.

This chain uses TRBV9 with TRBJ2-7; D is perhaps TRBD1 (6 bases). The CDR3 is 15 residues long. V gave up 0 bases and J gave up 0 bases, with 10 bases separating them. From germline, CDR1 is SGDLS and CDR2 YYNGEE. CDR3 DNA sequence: TGTGCCAGCAGCGTAGCGGGACATAGCTCCTACGAGCAGTACTTC. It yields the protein CASSVAGHSSYEQYF.

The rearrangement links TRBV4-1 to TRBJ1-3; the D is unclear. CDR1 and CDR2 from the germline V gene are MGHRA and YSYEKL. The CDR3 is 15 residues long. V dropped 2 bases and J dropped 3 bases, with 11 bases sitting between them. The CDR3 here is CASSQRGIGGNTIYF. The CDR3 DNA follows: TGCGCCAGCAGCCAACGGGGTATTGGTGGAAACACCATATATTTT.

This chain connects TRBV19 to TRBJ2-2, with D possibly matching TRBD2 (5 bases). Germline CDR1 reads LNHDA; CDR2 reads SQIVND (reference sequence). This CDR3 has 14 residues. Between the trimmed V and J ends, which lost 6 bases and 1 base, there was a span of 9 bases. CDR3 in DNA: TGTGCCAGTAGAGGGAGTCTGAACACCGGGGAGCTGTTTTTT. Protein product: CASRGSLNTGELFF.

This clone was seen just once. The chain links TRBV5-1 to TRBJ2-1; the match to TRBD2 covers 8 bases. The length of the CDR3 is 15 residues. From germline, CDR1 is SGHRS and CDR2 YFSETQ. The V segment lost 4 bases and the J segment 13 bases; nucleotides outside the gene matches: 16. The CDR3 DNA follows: TGCGCCAGCAGCCTGGTTGGTAGCGGGGAGAGAATTCAGTTCTTC. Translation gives CASSLVGSGERIQFF.

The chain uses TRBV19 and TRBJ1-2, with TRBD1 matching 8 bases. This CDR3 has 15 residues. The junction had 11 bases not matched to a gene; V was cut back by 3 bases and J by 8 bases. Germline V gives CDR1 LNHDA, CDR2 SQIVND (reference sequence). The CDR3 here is CASSITGTGVRGYTF. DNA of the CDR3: TGTGCCAGTAGTATCACAGGGACAGGCGTCCGAGGCTACACCTTC.

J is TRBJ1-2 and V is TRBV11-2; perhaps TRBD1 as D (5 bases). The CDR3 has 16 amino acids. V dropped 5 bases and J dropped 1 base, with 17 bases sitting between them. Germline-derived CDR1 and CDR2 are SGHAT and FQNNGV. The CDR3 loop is CASSHLGGRNNYGYTF. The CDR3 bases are TGTGCCAGCAGCCACCTGGGGGGGAGGAATAACTATGGCTACACCTTC.

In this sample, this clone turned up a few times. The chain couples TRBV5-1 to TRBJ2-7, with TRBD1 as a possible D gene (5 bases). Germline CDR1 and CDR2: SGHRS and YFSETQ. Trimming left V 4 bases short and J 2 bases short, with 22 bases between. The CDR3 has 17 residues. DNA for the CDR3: TGCGCCAGCAGCCCTAAACCCCCGACAGCGATTACCTACGAGCAGTACTTC. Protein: CASSPKPPTAITYEQYF.

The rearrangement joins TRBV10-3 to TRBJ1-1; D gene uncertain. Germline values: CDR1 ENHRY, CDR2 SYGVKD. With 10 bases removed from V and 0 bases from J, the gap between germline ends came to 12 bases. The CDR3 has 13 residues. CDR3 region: CASSTEMNTEAFF. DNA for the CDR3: TGTGCCAGTAGTACAGAGATGAACACTGAAGCTTTCTTT.

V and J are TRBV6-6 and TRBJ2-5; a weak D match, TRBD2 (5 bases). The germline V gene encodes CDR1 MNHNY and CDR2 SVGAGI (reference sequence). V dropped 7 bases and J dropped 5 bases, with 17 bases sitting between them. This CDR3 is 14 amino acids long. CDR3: CASKTVPGGETQYF. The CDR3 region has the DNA TGTGCCAGCAAAACGGTTCCGGGCGGGGAGACCCAGTACTTC.

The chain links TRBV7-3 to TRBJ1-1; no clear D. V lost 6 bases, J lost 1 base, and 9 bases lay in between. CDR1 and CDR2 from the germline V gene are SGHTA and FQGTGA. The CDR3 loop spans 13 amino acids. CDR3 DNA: TGTGCCAGCAGTGAACAACCGAACACTGAAGCTTTCTTT. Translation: CASSEQPNTEAFF.